The 14 T cell receptor beta chains given below trace back to one sample, sequenced in a study of Ad26.COV2.S vaccination and SARS-CoV-2 variants. Treatment given: some 20 received Ad26.COV2.S at low or high dose, single or two shots; five or six received placebo; per-sample allocation not given. All samples were drawn on day 63, counting from the first vaccine or placebo injection. Only in-frame clones appear in the TCRdb table, and some are missing; sequencing was by immunoSEQ multiplex PCR. The data show roughly 380,000 clones, with 80% to 90% seen just once and around 3.3% held by the top ten. The source was peripheral blood, collected in a trial of Ad26.COV2.S vaccine versus placebo. These receptors were obtained from a person aged 18-60 years who received the Ad26.COV2.S COVID-19 vaccine or a placebo.

V gene TRBV15 combines with J gene TRBJ2-5, with D uncertain. Germline values: CDR1 LNHNV, CDR2 YYDKDF (reference sequence). CDR3 length equals 14 residues. Trimming pared 0 bases from V and 5 bases from J, leaving 10 bases between. The CDR3, as DNA: TGTGCCACCAGCAGAGATCAAGCCAAGGAGACCCAGTACTTC. Its protein product is CATSRDQAKETQYF.

This clone was seen a single time. The rearrangement links TRBV7-9 to TRBJ2-7; TRBD2 is a possible D gene (5 bases). The CDR3 consists of 12 residues. Germline CDR1 is SEHNR and CDR2 is FQNEAQ (reference sequence). V lost 4 bases and J lost 2, with 6 bases in between. The CDR3 loop reads CASSSGTYEQYF. The CDR3 nucleotides read TGTGCCAGCAGCTCCGGGACCTACGAGCAGTACTTC.

This clone showed up many times. CDR3 loop: CASSSSGGSSDTQYF. Written as DNA, the CDR3 is TGTGCCAGCAGCTCTAGCGGGGGTTCCTCAGATACGCAGTATTTT. The chain joins TRBV7-2 to TRBJ2-3; 10 bases map to TRBD2. Unmatched junction bases numbered 5, after V lost 4 bases and J lost 4 bases. In germline, CDR1 is SGHTA, CDR2 FQGNSA. The CDR3 runs 15 residues.

The table lists this clone with many counts. This CDR3 is CASSPEGYEQYF. In DNA form, the CDR3 reads TGTGCCAGCAGCCCCGAGGGCTACGAGCAGTACTTC. This rearrangement joins TRBV7-2 to TRBJ2-7; D is perhaps TRBD2 (5 bases). The CDR3 extends over 12 amino acids. Trimming left V 5 bases short and J 3 bases short, with 8 bases between. The V gene's germline CDR1 is SGHTA and CDR2 FQGNSA.

Only one count was recorded for this clone. CDR3 coding DNA: TGCGCCAGCAGCTTGGGGACGGCGAACACCGGGGAGCTGTTTTTT. It is translated as CASSLGTANTGELFF. J is TRBJ2-2 and V is TRBV5-1; D is unclear. Trimming took off 0 bases at V and 0 bases at J, with 6 bases between the two ends. Germline V gene lookup returns CDR1 SGHRS and CDR2 YFSETQ. The CDR3 sequence is 15 residues long. The complete variable domain, with remaining parts taken from reference TRBV5-1 and TRBJ2-2, reads KAGVTQTPRYLIKTRGQQVTLSCSPISGHRSVSWYQQTPGQGLQFLFEYFSETQRNKGNFPGRFSGRQFSNSRSEMNVSTLELGDSALYLCASSLGTANTGELFFGEGSRLTVL.

About this clone: Within the sample, other DNA sequences also encode this same CDR3. This chain uses TRBV12-3 or TRBV12-4 with TRBJ2-1; D remains unclear. CDR3 length: 12 amino acids. Trimming shortened V by 6 bases and J by 5 bases, and 8 bases separated the two germline ends. CDR3 DNA sequence: TGTGCCAGCAGCCCCAGCCACAATGAGCAGTTCTTC. It yields the protein CASSPSHNEQFF.

This chain links TRBV5-6 with TRBJ2-5, with 7 bases matching TRBD1. The CDR3 covers 14 residues. After removal of 4 bases from V and 6 bases from J, the junction contained 9 bases not matched to a gene. Germline CDR1 and CDR2: SGHDT and YYEEEE. The CDR3 region is CASSIRQGGKTQYF. CDR3 coding DNA: TGTGCCAGCAGCATCAGACAGGGCGGAAAGACCCAGTACTTC.

This chain connects TRBV7-8 to TRBJ1-4; D not certain. V was trimmed by 2 bases and J by 2 bases, leaving 9 bases between them. Germline V gene data show CDR1 as SGHVS and CDR2 as FQNEAQ. This CDR3 region has 15 residues. The DNA for the CDR3 is TGTGCCAGCAGCTTACTCGGTGTCACTAATGAAAAACTGTTTTTT. Encoded protein: CASSLLGVTNEKLFF.

This rearrangement joins TRBV19 to TRBJ1-2; 9 bases match TRBD1. Germline V gene lookup returns CDR1 LNHDA and CDR2 SQIVND (reference sequence). The CDR3 loop spans 15 amino acids. Trimming cost V 7 bases and J 3 bases; bases outside gene matches: 9. CDR3 coding DNA: TGTGCCAGTATTGGAAGGACAGGGGAGGACTATGGCTACACCTTC. This codes for CASIGRTGEDYGYTF.

CDR3 sequence (DNA): TGTGCCAGCACGCTAGACCAGGGTGGGGCTGAAGCTTTCTTT. It yields the protein CASTLDQGGAEAFF. The chain employs TRBV11-2 and TRBJ1-1; possible D gene TRBD1, 5 bases. With 7 bases removed from V and 6 bases from J, the gap between germline ends came to 18 bases. Germline CDR1 and CDR2: SGHAT and FQNNGV. CDR3 length equals 14 residues.

The J gene is TRBJ2-5, the V gene TRBV10-1, with 8 bases aligning to TRBD2. The length of the CDR3 is 16 residues. Looked up from germline, CDR1 is WNHNN and CDR2 is SYGVQD (reference sequence). Trimming removed 3 bases from V and 5 bases from J; junction bases left unmatched: 11. Here the CDR3 DNA reads TGCGCCAGCAGTGAATTGGCGGGGGGCATTACGGAGACCCAGTACTTC. Protein sequence: CASSELAGGITETQYF.

The rearrangement uses TRBV5-4 and TRBJ2-3, with 9 bases identical to TRBD1. Germline V CDR1 and CDR2: SGHNT, YYREEE (reference sequence). The CDR3 is made up of 15 amino acids. The J segment lost 1 base and the V segment lost 6 bases, leaving 6 bases of the junction unmatched. CDR3 residues: CASTPGQGRTDTQYF. Written as DNA, the CDR3 is TGTGCCAGCACCCCAGGACAGGGGCGCACAGATACGCAGTATTTT.

The CDR3 DNA reads TGCGCCAGCAGCCAAGAGCCTAGCGGGGCTACCGGAAAGACCCAGTACTTC. Translation gives CASSQEPSGATGKTQYF. The chain uses TRBV4-3 and TRBJ2-5; 9 bases agree with TRBD2. The germline V gene encodes CDR1 LGHNA and CDR2 YSLEER. V lost 0 bases and J lost 6; bases outside the gene matches: 11. The CDR3 is 17 residues long.

This clone was observed a few times. The chain combines TRBV19 with TRBJ1-1, with unresolved D. Germline CDR1 is LNHDA and CDR2 is SQIVND (reference sequence). The CDR3 length is 16 residues. Trimming pared 3 bases from V and 0 bases from J, leaving 14 bases between. The CDR3 sequence: CASSIFSRGMNTEAFF. The CDR3 bases are TGTGCCAGTAGTATCTTTTCTCGGGGAATGAACACTGAAGCTTTCTTT.